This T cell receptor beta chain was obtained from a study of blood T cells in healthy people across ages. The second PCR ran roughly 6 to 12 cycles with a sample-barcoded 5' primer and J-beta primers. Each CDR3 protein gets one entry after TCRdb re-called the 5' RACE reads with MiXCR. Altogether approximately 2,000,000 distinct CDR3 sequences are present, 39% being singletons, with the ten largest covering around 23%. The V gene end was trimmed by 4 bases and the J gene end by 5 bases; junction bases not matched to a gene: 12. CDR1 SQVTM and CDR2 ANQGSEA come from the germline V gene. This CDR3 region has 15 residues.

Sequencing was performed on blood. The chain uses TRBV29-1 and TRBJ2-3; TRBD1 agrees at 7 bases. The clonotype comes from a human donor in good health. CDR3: CSVGVRQGGIDTQYF. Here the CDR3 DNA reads TGCAGCGTTGGCGTGAGACAGGGTGGAATAGATACGCAGTATTTT.